This TCR beta chain comes out of a study of tumor-infiltrating lymphocytes in primary liver carcinoma. This CDR3 has 15 residues. Concerning this clonotype: The antigen is not known. The junction departs from the called germline gene at one end, perhaps through a read error.

Unsorted whole blood yielded the blood RNA, and germline DNA was also extracted. The researchers produced TCR beta cDNA from approximately 0.45 ug total RNA with a constant-region primer. Libraries of TCR beta came from three nested multiplex PCR rounds with slightly modified ARM-PCR. Two initial PCR rounds of about 9 cycles each paired TRBV1-TRBV30 forward primers with a C-beta reverse primer. TCRdb reprocessed the multiplex PCR reads with MiXCR, giving one entry per CDR3 protein. Counted here are approximately 330,000 distinct CDR3 sequences, less than 70% occurring once; the ten biggest clones make up 5.5% to 7%. Overall study results and limits: Tumor-adjacent and tumor-blood pairs overlapped less than tumor region pairs did.

The clonotype originates from a man in his forties with primary liver carcinoma and hepatitis B virus infection. Input material: peripheral blood. The J gene is TRBJ2-1, the V gene TRBV12-3 or TRBV12-4; 10 bases agree with TRBD2. The CDR3 sequence: CASSSSGSSYNEQSF. In DNA, the CDR3 is TGTGCCAGCAGTTCTAGCGGGAGCTCCTACAATGAGCAGTCCTTC.